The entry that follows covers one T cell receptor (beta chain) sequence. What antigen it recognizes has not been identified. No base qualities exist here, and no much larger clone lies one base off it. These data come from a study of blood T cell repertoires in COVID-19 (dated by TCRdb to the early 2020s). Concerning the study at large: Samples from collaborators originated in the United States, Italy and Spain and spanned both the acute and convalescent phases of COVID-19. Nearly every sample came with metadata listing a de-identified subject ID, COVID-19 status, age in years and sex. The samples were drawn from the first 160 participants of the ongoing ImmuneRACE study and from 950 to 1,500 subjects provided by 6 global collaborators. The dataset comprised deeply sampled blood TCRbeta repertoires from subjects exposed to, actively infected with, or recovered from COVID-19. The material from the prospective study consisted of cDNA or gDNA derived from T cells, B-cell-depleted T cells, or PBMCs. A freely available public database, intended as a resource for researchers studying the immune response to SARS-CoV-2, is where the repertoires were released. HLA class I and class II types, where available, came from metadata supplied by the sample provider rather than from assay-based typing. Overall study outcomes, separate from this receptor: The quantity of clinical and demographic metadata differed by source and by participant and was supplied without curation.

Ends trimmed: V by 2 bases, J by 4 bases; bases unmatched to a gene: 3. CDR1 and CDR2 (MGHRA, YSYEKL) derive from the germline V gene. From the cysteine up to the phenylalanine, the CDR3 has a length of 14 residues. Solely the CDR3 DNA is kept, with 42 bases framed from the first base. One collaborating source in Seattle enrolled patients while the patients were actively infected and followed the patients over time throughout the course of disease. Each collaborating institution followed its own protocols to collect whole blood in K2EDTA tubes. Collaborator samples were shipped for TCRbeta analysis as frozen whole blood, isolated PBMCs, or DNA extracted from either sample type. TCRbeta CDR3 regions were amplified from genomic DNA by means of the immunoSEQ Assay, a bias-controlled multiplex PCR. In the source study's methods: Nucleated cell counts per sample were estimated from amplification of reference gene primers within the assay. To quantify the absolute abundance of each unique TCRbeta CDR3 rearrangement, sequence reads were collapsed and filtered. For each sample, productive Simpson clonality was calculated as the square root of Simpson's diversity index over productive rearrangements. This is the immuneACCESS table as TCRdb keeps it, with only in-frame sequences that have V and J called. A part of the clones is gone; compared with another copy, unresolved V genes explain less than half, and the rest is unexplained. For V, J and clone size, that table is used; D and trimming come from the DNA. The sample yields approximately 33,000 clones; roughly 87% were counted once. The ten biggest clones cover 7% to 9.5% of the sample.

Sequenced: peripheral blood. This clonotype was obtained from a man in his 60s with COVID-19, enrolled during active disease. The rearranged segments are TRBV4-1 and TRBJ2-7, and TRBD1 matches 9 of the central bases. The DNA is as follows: TGCGCCAGCAGCCAAAGCGACAGGGGGTACGAGCAGTACTTC. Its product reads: CASSQSDRGYEQYF.